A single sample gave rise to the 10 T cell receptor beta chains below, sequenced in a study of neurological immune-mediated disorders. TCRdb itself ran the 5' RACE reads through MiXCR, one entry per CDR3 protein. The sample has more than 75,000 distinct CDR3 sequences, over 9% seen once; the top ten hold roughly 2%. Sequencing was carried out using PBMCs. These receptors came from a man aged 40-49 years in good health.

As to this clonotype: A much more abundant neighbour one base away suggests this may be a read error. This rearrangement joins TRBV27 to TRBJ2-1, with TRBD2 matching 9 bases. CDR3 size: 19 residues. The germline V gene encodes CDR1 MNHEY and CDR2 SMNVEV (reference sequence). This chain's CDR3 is CTSSTSISGSFLPYNEQFF. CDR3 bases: TGTACCAGCAGTACCTCGATTAGCGGGAGCTTCCTCCCCTACAATGAGCAGTTCTTC.

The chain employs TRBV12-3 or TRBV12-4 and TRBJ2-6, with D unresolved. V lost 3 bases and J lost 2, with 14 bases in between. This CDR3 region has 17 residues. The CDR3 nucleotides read TGTGCCAGCAGTTTCATACCCGCGACGCCTGGGGCCAACGTCCTGACTTTC. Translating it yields CASSFIPATPGANVLTF.

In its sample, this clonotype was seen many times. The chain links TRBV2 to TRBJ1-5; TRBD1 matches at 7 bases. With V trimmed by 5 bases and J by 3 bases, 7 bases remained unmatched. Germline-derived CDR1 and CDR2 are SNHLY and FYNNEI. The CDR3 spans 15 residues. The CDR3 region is CASSRQGLDNQPQHF. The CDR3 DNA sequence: TGTGCCAGCAGTAGACAGGGCCTCGACAATCAGCCCCAGCATTTT.

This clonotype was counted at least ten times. The CDR3, as DNA: TGCAGCGGAAGGAATAACCCTGAAGCTTTCTTT. Amino acids: CSGRNNPEAFF. The chain is built from TRBV29-1 and TRBJ1-1; D is ambiguous. Germline V CDR1 and CDR2: SQVTM, ANQGSEA. V lost 7 bases and J 6 bases, leaving 12 bases between the germline ends. CDR3 length: 11 residues.

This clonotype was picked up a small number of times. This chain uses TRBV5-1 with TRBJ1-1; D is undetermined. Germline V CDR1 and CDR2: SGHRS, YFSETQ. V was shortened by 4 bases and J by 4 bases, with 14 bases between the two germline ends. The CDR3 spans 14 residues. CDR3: CASSPDFLGTEAFF. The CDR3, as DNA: TGCGCCAGCAGCCCGGACTTTCTGGGCACTGAAGCTTTCTTT.

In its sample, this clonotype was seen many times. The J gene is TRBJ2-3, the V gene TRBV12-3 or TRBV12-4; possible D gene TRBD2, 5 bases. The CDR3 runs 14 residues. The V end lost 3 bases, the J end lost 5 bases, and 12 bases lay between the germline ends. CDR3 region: CASSFHGKLDTQYF. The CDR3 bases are TGTGCCAGCAGTTTCCACGGGAAGTTAGATACGCAGTATTTT.

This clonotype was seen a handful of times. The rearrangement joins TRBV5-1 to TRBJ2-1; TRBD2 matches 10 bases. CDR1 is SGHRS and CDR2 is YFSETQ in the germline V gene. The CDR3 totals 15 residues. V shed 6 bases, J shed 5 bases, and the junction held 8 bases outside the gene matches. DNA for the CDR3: TGCGCCAGCAAAATTAGCGGGGGGAGACACAATGAGCAGTTCTTC. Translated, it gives CASKISGGRHNEQFF.

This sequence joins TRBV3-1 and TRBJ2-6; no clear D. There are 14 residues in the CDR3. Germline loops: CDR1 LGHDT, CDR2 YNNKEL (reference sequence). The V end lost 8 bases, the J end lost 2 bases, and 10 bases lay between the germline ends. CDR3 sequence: CASGPQTGANVLTF. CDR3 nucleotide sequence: TGTGCCAGCGGGCCGCAGACTGGGGCCAACGTCCTGACTTTC.

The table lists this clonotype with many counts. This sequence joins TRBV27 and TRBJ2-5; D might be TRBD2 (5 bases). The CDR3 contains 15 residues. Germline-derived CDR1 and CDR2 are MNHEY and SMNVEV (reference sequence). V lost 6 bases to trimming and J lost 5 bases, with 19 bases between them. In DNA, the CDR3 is TGTGCCAGCAGGGACTCGGCTAGCCTCACGGAGACCCAGTACTTC. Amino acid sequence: CASRDSASLTETQYF.

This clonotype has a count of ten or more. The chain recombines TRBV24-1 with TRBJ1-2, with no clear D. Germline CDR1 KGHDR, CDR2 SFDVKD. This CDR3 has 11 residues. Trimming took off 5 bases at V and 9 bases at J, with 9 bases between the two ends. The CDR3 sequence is CATSVEGCYTF. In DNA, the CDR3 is TGTGCCACCAGTGTCGAGGGATGCTACACCTTC.